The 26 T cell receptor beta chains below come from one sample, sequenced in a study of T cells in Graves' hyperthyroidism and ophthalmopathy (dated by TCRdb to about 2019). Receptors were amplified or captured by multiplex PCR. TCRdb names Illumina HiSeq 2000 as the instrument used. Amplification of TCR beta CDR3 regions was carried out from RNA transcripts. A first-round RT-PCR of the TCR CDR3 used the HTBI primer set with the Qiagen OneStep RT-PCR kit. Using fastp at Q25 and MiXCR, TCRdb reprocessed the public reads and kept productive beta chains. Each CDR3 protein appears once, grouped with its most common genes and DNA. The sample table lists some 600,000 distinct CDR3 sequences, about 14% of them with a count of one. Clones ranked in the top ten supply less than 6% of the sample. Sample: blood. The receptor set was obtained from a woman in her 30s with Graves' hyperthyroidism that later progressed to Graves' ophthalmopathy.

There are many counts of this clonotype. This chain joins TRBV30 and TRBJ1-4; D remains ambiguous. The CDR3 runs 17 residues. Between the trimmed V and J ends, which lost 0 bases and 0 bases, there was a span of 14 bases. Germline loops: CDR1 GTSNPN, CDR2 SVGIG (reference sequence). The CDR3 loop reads CAWSVGTWTATNEKLFF. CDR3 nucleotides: TGTGCCTGGAGTGTCGGAACCTGGACTGCAACTAATGAAAAACTGTTTTTT.

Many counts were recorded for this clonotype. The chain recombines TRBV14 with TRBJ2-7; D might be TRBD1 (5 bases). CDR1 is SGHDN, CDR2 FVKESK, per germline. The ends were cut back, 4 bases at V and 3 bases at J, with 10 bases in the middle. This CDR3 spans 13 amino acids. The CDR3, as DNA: TGTGCCAGCAGCCGACTGGACAACTACGAGCAGTACTTC. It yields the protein CASSRLDNYEQYF.

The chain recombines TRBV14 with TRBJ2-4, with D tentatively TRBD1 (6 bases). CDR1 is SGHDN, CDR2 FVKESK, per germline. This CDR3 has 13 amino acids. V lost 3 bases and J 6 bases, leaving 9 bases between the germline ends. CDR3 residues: CASSQMDRNIQYF. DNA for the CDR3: TGTGCCAGCAGCCAGATGGACAGAAACATTCAGTACTTC.

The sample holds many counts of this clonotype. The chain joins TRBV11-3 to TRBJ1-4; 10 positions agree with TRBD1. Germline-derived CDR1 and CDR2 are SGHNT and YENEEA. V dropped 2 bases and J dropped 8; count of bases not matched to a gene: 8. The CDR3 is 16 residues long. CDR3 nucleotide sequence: TGTGCCAGCAGCTTACCGGCCGGGACAGGGGCAGAAAAACTGTTTTTT. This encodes CASSLPAGTGAEKLFF.

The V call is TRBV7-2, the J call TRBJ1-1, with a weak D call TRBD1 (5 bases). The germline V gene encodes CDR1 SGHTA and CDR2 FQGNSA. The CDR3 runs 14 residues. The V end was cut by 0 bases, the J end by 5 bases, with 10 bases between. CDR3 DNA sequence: TGTGCCAGCAGCTTAGCGCCCGAGGGGACTGAAGCTTTCTTT. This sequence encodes CASSLAPEGTEAFF. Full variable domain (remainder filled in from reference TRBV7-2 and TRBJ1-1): GAGVSQSPSNKVTEKGKDVELRCDPISGHTALYWYRQSLGQGLEFLIYFQGNSAPDKSGLPSDRFSAERTGGSVSTLTIQRTQQEDSAVYLCASSLAPEGTEAFFGQGTRLTVV.

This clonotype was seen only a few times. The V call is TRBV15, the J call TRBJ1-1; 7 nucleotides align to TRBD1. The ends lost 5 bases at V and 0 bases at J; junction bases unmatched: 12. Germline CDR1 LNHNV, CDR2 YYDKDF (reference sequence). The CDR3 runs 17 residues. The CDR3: CATSPRTGLTMNTEAFF. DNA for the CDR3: TGTGCCACCAGCCCGAGGACAGGACTAACCATGAACACTGAAGCTTTCTTT. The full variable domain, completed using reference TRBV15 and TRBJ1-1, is DAMVIQNPRYQVTQFGKPVTLSCSQTLNHNVMYWYQQKSSQAPKLLFHYYDKDFNNEADTPDNFQSRRPNTSFCFLDIRSPGLGDTAMYLCATSPRTGLTMNTEAFFGQGTRLTVV.

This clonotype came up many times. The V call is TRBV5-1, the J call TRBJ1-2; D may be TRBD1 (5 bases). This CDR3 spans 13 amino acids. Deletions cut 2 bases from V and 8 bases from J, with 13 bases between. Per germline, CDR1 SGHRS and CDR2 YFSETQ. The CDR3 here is CASSLSGGEGYTF. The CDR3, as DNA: TGCGCCAGCAGCTTATCGGGGGGGGAAGGCTACACCTTC.

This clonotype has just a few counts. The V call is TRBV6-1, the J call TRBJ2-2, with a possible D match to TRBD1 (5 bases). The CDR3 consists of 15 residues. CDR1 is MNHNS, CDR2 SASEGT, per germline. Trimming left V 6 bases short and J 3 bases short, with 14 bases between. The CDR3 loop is CASSQGFWDTGELFF. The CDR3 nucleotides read TGTGCCAGCAGCCAGGGTTTTTGGGACACCGGGGAGCTGTTTTTT.

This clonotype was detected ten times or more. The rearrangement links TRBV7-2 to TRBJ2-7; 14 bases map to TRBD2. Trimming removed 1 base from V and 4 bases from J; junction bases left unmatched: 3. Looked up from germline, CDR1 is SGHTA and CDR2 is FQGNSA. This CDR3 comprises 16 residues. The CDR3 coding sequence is TGTGCCAGCAGCTTAGAAGGGACTAGCGGGAGTTACGAGCAGTACTTC. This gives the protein CASSLEGTSGSYEQYF.

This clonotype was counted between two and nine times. CDR3 amino acids: CSAHSSYNSPLHF. CDR3 nucleotides: TGCAGTGCACATAGCTCCTATAATTCACCCCTCCACTTT. V usage is TRBV20-1 and J usage is TRBJ1-6; D call uncertain. Germline-derived CDR1 and CDR2 are DFQATT and SNEGSKA (reference sequence). The ends were cut back, 6 bases at V and 0 bases at J, with 6 bases in the middle. This CDR3 is built from 13 residues.

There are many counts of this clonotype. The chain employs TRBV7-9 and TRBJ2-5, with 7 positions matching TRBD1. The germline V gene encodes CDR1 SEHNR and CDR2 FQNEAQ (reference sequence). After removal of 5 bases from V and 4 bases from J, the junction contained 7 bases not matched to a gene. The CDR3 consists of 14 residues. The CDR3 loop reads CASSPDRVGETQYF. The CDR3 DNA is TGTGCCAGCAGCCCCGACAGGGTCGGAGAGACCCAGTACTTC.

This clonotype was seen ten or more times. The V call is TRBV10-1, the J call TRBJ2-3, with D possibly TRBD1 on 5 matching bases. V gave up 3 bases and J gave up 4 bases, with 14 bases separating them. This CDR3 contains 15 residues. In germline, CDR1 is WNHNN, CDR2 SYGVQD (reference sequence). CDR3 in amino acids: CASSDRERLSDTQYF. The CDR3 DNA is TGCGCCAGCAGTGACAGGGAAAGGCTTTCAGATACGCAGTATTTT.

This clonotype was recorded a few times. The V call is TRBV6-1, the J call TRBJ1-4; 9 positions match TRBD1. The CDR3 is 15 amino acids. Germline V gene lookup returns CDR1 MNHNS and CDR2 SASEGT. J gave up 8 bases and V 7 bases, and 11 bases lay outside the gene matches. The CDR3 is CASKRQGETREKLFF. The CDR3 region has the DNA TGTGCCAGCAAGCGACAGGGGGAGACAAGGGAAAAACTGTTTTTT.

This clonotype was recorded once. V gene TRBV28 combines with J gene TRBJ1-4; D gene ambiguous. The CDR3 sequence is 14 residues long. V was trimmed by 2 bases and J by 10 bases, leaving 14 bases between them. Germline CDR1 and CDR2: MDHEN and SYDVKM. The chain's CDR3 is CASSLLNNLGKLFF. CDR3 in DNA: TGTGCCAGCAGTTTACTGAACAACCTGGGAAAACTGTTTTTT.

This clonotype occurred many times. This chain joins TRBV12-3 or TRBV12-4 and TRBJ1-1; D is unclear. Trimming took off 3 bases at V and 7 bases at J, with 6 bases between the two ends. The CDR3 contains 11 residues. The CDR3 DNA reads TGTGCCAGCAGTTTTGATTATGAAGCTTTCTTT. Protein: CASSFDYEAFF.

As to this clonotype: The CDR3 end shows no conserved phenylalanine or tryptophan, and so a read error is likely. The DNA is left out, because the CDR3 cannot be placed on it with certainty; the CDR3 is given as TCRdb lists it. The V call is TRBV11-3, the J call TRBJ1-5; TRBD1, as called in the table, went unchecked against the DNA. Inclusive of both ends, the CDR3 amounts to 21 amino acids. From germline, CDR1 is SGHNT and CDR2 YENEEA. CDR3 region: CASSSPPGTDLLEYSNQPPHV.

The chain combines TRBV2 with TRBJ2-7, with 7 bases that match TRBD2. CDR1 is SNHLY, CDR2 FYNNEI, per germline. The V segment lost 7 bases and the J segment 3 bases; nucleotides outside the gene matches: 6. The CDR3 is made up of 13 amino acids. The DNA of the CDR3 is TGTGCCAGCACCCGCGCTAGCGGCTACGAGCAGTACTTC. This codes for CASTRASGYEQYF.

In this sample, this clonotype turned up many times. The CDR3 protein is CASSSPPMNTEAFF. The CDR3 DNA reads as TGTGCCAGCAGCTCCCCACCCATGAACACTGAAGCTTTCTTT. The chain has TRBV7-2 and TRBJ1-1; unclear D gene. Germline CDR1 is SGHTA and CDR2 is FQGNSA. V was pared by 4 bases and J by 0 bases, with 9 bases between. The CDR3 totals 14 residues.

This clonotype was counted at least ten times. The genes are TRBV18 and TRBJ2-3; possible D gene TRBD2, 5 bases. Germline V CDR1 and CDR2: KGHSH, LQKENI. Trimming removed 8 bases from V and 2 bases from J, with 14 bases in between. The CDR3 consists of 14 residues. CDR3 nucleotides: TGTGCCAGCAGCTTAACGGGGATCACAGATACGCAGTATTTT. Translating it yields CASSLTGITDTQYF.

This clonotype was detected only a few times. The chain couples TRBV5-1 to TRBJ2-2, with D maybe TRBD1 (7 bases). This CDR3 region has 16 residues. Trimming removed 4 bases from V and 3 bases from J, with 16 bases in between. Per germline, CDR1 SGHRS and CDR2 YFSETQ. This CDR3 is CASSLRGRGDTGELFF. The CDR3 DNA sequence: TGCGCCAGCAGCCTGAGGGGGCGCGGGGACACCGGGGAGCTGTTTTTT.

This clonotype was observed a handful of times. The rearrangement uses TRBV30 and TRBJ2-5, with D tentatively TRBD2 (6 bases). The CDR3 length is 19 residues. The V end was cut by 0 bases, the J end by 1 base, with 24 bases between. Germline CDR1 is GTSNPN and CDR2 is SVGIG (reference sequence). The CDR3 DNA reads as TGTGCCTGGAGTGTCGTTACCGGGACTCCTAAGGACCTCCAAGAGACCCAGTACTTC. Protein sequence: CAWSVVTGTPKDLQETQYF.

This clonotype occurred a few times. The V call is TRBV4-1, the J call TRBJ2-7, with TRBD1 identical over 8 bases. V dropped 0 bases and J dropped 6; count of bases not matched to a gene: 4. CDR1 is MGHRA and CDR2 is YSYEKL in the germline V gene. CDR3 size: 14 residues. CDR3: CASSQEITGGEQYF. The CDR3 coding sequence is TGCGCCAGCAGCCAAGAGATTACAGGGGGCGAGCAGTACTTC.

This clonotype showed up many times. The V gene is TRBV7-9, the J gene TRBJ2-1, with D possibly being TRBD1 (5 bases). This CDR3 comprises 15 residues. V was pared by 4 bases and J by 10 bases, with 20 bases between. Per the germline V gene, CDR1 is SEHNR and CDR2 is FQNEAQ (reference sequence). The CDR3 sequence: CASSYQGAYPGEQFF. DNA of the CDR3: TGTGCCAGCAGCTACCAAGGGGCGTACCCAGGGGAGCAGTTCTTC.

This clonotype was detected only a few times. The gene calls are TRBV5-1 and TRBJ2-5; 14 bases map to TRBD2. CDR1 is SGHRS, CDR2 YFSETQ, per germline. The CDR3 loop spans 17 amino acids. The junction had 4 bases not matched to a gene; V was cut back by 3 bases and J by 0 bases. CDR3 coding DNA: TGCGCCAGCAGCTGGCCGGGACTAGCGGGAGACCAAGAGACCCAGTACTTC. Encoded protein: CASSWPGLAGDQETQYF.

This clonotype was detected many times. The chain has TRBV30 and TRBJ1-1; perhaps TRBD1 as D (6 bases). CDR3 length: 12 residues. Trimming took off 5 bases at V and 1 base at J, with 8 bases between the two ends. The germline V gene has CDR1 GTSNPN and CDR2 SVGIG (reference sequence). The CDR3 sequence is CAWGQSNTEAFF. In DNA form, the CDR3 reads TGTGCCTGGGGACAGTCGAACACTGAAGCTTTCTTT.

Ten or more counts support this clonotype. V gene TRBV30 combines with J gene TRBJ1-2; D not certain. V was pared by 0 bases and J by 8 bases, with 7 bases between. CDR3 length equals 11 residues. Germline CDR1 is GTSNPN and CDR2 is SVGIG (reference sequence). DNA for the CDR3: TGTGCCTGGAGTGTAGCGGGGGGCTACACCTTC. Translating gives CAWSVAGGYTF. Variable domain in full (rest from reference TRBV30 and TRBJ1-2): SQTIHQWPATLVQPVGSPLSLECTVEGTSNPNLYWYRQAAGRGLQLLFYSVGIGQISSEVPQNLSASRPQDRQFILSSKKLLLSDSGFYLCAWSVAGGYTFGSGTRLTVV.